The 22 T cell receptor beta chains reported below all come from one sample, sequenced in a study of PD-1 blockade in classical Hodgkin lymphoma. Time point noted: cycle 4 day 1 (C4D1), after more than five weeks of nivolumab. In every patient, relapse followed autologous stem cell transplantation, while exposure to brentuximab vedotin differed. Clones were read by immunoSEQ multiplex PCR, and TCRdb kept only the in-frame ones, dropping some. Seen here are 45,000 or so clones, about three quarters observed once, and the top ten hold around a third. The sample here was peripheral blood mononuclear cells (PBMCs), taken before the fourth cycle of nivolumab. The source of these receptors is a human donor with classical Hodgkin lymphoma.

The chain carries TRBV6-5 and TRBJ2-1; 8 bases align to TRBD2. The V gene's germline CDR1 is MNHEY and CDR2 SVGAGI. V lost 6 bases, J lost 8 bases, and 6 bases stayed unmatched. The CDR3 totals 13 residues. The CDR3 here is CASSPSGGHEQFF. The CDR3 DNA sequence: TGTGCCAGCAGCCCCAGCGGGGGCCATGAGCAGTTCTTC.

This clone has a handful of counts. The chain joins TRBV28 to TRBJ1-1; D not certain. Per germline, CDR1 MDHEN and CDR2 SYDVKM. Trimming cost V 11 bases and J 2 bases, with 12 bases left between them. This CDR3 comprises 12 residues. The DNA for the CDR3 is TGTGCCTCTTCGGGCAGCAACACTGAAGCTTTCTTT. Amino acid sequence: CASSGSNTEAFF.

The chain combines TRBV6-5 with TRBJ1-1; D is possibly TRBD1 (6 bases). Trimming removed 8 bases from V and 0 bases from J, with 7 bases in between. Germline CDR1 reads MNHEY; CDR2 reads SVGAGI. The CDR3 is 12 amino acids. CDR3 residues: CASGQMNTEAFF. The CDR3 DNA follows: TGTGCCAGCGGACAGATGAACACTGAAGCTTTCTTT.

The V gene is TRBV2, the J gene TRBJ1-5; a possible D gene is TRBD1 (6 bases). The CDR3 has 14 amino acids. V lost 3 bases to trimming and J lost 2 bases, with 8 bases between them. Germline CDR1 is SNHLY and CDR2 is FYNNEI. CDR3: CASSDRGGNQPQHF. CDR3 in DNA: TGTGCCAGCAGTGACAGGGGTGGCAATCAGCCCCAGCATTTT.

Many counts were recorded for this clone. The chain carries TRBV15 and TRBJ2-3; D not certain. This CDR3 comprises 14 residues. Germline lookup yields CDR1 LNHNV and CDR2 YYDKDF (reference sequence). The germline V and J ends were trimmed by 4 bases and 1 base, with 9 bases remaining between them. This chain's CDR3 is CATSTPYGTDTQYF. The CDR3 DNA is TGTGCCACCAGCACCCCATACGGCACAGATACGCAGTATTTT.

The chain links TRBV9 to TRBJ1-1, with D perhaps TRBD1 (5 bases). Trimming cost V 0 bases and J 1 base, with 13 bases left between them. Per germline, CDR1 SGDLS and CDR2 YYNGEE. The CDR3 covers 16 residues. The DNA of the CDR3 is TGTGCCAGCAGCGTAGCCTCGGGACCGCGGAACACTGAAGCTTTCTTT. Protein sequence: CASSVASGPRNTEAFF.

The genes are TRBV10-3 and TRBJ2-1; 9 positions agree with TRBD2. Germline CDR1 and CDR2: ENHRY and SYGVKD. This CDR3 has 13 amino acids. After removal of 7 bases from V and 9 bases from J, the junction contained 7 bases not matched to a gene. This chain's CDR3 is CAINGGGDGEQFF. In nucleotides, the CDR3 is TGTGCCATCAATGGCGGGGGGGACGGTGAGCAGTTCTTC.

This clone was counted only a few times. The V call is TRBV10-3, the J call TRBJ1-1; TRBD1 agrees at 9 bases. This CDR3 is 14 amino acids long. In germline, CDR1 is ENHRY, CDR2 SYGVKD. Unmatched junction bases numbered 5, after V lost 6 bases and J lost 3 bases. CDR3 in DNA: TGTGCCATCAGGATGACAGGGGGGGACACTGAAGCTTTCTTT. It translates to CAIRMTGGDTEAFF.

This clone was counted a few times. The V and J genes are TRBV5-1 and TRBJ1-1, with D perhaps matching TRBD1 (6 bases). From germline, CDR1 is SGHRS and CDR2 YFSETQ. Trimming stripped 7 bases from V and 1 base from J, with 14 bases between. The CDR3 totals 14 residues. CDR3 in amino acids: CASGVQGPNTEAFF. Written as DNA, the CDR3 is TGCGCCAGCGGAGTACAGGGACCGAACACTGAAGCTTTCTTT.

The rearrangement links TRBV6-6 to TRBJ2-7, with D hard to call. This CDR3 has 12 amino acids. Germline V gene sequence: CDR1 MNHNY, CDR2 SVGAGI (reference sequence). The V end lost 5 bases, the J end lost 3 bases, and 8 bases lay between the germline ends. The CDR3 coding sequence is TGTGCCAGCAGTACGAACATCTACGAGCAGTACTTC. It yields the protein CASSTNIYEQYF.

The CDR3 DNA reads as TGTGCCAGCAGTTACGCGACAGCGATTCCCTACGAGCAGTACTTC. Its translation: CASSYATAIPYEQYF. The gene calls are TRBV6-5 and TRBJ2-7, with D possibly matching TRBD1 (5 bases). Germline CDR1 reads MNHEY; CDR2 reads SVGAGI. This CDR3 spans 15 amino acids. V shed 2 bases and J shed 2 bases, with 13 bases lying between them.

The rearrangement links TRBV18 to TRBJ1-5, with 8 bases that match TRBD1. CDR1 is KGHSH and CDR2 is LQKENI in the germline V gene. The trim removed 4 bases at V and 4 bases at J, leaving 6 bases unmatched. The CDR3 is 15 amino acids. CDR3 nucleotide sequence: TGTGCCAGCTCACGTAGCGGGACAGGTAATCAGCCCCAGCATTTT. This translates into CASSRSGTGNQPQHF.

The chain's CDR3 is CASSFWTGHPEQYF. CDR3 coding DNA: TGTGCCAGCAGTTTTTGGACAGGGCACCCCGAGCAGTACTTC. This sequence joins TRBV27 and TRBJ2-7, with 8 bases aligning to TRBD1. Germline V gene sequence: CDR1 MNHEY, CDR2 SMNVEV (reference sequence). Trimming cost V 3 bases and J 6 bases; bases outside gene matches: 7. This CDR3 comprises 14 residues.

This rearrangement joins TRBV18 to TRBJ2-1; no clear D. V was trimmed by 5 bases and J by 7 bases, leaving 9 bases between them. Germline assignment: CDR1 KGHSH and CDR2 LQKENI. The CDR3 sequence is 12 residues long. The CDR3 sequence is CASSSQLNEQFF. In nucleotides, the CDR3 is TGTGCCAGCTCATCTCAGTTAAATGAGCAGTTCTTC.

This chain uses TRBV11-3 with TRBJ2-6; 12 bases match TRBD1. Germline V CDR1 and CDR2: SGHNT, YENEEA. V lost 7 bases and J lost 0; bases outside the gene matches: 4. The CDR3 runs 17 residues. CDR3 DNA: TGTGCCAGCAATCCGGGACAGGGGGCCTCTGGGGCCAACGTCCTGACTTTC. Translating it yields CASNPGQGASGANVLTF.

This clone has only a few counts. This chain joins TRBV2 and TRBJ2-3; TRBD2 matches at 10 bases. Germline-derived CDR1 and CDR2 are SNHLY and FYNNEI. The V and J ends lost 3 bases and 2 bases, in that order; junction bases with no gene match: 2. This CDR3 is 15 amino acids long. CDR3 residues: CASSDSGGYTDTQYF. CDR3 nucleotides: TGTGCCAGCAGTGATAGCGGGGGGTACACAGATACGCAGTATTTT.

This chain uses TRBV9 with TRBJ1-5; a possible D gene is TRBD1 (5 bases). Between the trimmed V and J ends, which lost 7 bases and 0 bases, there was a span of 11 bases. This CDR3 region has 14 residues. Germline loops: CDR1 SGDLS, CDR2 YYNGEE. The CDR3 DNA reads as TGTGCCAGCGGGGCAGGAACTAGCAATCAGCCCCAGCATTTT. This translates into CASGAGTSNQPQHF.

This chain uses TRBV4-3 with TRBJ1-3; TRBD1 matches at 8 bases. V shed 5 bases, J shed 2 bases, and the junction held 11 bases outside the gene matches. Germline V CDR1 and CDR2: LGHNA, YSLEER. This CDR3 region has 17 residues. In DNA form, the CDR3 reads TGCGCCAGCAGCGCCAACTCCGGACAGGGCGCTGGAAACACCATATATTTT. This translates into CASSANSGQGAGNTIYF.

This chain joins TRBV7-2 and TRBJ2-7; weak D call: TRBD2 (6 bases). Trimming removed 0 bases from V and 0 bases from J, with 15 bases in between. The CDR3 is 17 residues long. Germline CDR1 reads SGHTA; CDR2 reads FQGNSA. CDR3 sequence reads: CASSLAGGTGSSYEQYF. CDR3 nucleotide sequence: TGTGCCAGCAGCTTAGCGGGCGGGACGGGGAGCTCCTACGAGCAGTACTTC.

J is TRBJ1-2 and V is TRBV19; the D gene is possibly TRBD1 (6 bases). V was shortened by 4 bases and J by 4 bases, with 19 bases between the two germline ends. The germline gives CDR1 LNHDA, CDR2 SQIVND (reference sequence). The CDR3 covers 16 residues. CDR3 protein: CASSNNQHRERYGYTF. In DNA, the CDR3 is TGTGCCAGTAGTAATAATCAACACAGGGAGCGCTATGGCTACACCTTC.

V usage is TRBV7-2 and J usage is TRBJ1-1; D possibly corresponds to TRBD1 (6 bases). This CDR3 is built from 13 residues. Trimming stripped 4 bases from V and 1 base from J, with 7 bases between. CDR1 is SGHTA, CDR2 FQGNSA, per germline. The DNA for the CDR3 is TGTGCCAGCAGCTCACAGGGGAACACTGAAGCTTTCTTT. Its translation: CASSSQGNTEAFF.

The chain combines TRBV20-1 with TRBJ1-2, with TRBD1 matching over 7 bases. The V segment lost 6 bases and the J segment 7 bases; nucleotides outside the gene matches: 5. The germline V gene encodes CDR1 DFQATT and CDR2 SNEGSKA (reference sequence). The CDR3 length is 11 residues. This CDR3 is CSALQGSGYTF. CDR3 DNA sequence: TGCAGTGCCTTACAGGGGTCTGGCTACACCTTC.